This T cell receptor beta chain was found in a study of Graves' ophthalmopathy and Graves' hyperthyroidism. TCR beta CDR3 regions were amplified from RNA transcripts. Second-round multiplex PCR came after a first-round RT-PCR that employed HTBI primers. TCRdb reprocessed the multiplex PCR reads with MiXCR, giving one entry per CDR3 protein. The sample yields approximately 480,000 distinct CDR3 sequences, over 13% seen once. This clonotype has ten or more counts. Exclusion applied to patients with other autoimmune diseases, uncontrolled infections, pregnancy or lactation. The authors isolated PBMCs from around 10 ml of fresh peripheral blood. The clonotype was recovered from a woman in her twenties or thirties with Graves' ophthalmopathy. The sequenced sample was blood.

The CDR3: CASSTVGGGGSPLHF. CDR3 sequence (DNA): TGTGCCAGCAGTACTGTGGGAGGGGGAGGCTCACCCCTCCACTTT. This chain connects TRBV6-5 to TRBJ1-6; perhaps TRBD1 as D (6 bases). The germline CDR1 and CDR2 sequences are MNHEY and SVGAGI. Trimming removed 5 bases from V and 10 bases from J, with 18 bases in between. The length of the CDR3 is 15 residues.